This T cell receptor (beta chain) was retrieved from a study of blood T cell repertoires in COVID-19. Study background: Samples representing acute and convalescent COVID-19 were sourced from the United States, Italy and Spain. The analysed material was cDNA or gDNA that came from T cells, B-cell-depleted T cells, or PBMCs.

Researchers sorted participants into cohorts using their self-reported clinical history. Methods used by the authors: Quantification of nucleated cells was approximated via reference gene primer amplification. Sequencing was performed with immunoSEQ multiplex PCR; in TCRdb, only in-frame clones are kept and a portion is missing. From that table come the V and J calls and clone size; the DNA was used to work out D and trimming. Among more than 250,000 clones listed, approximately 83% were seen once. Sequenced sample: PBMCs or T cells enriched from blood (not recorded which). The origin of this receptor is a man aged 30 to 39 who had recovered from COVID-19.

The CDR3 region has the DNA TGTGCCACACCAAACACTAGAATGGAGTCCGAGCAGTACTTC. It codes for CATPNTRMESEQYF. The chain carries TRBV19 and TRBJ2-7, with a possible D match to TRBD2 (5 bases). The CDR3 length is 14 residues. CDR1 LNHDA and CDR2 SQIVND come from the germline V gene (reference sequence). The ends were cut back, 10 bases at V and 6 bases at J, with 22 bases in the middle.